These 20 T cell receptor beta chains were sequenced from one sample in a study of CD8+CD57+ T cells in acquired aplastic anemia. Profiles of TCR beta VDJ and CDR3 were generated from a genomic DNA template. TCRdb processed the reads anew with MiXCR; each CDR3 protein has one entry. This sample has some 180,000 distinct CDR3 sequences, with 35% to 50% found just once. Sequencing was done on a sample of sorted CD4+, CD8+, or CD8+CD57+ T cells (not recorded which) from PBMCs. The origin of the receptors is a human donor in good health.

The chain combines TRBV6-5 with TRBJ2-1; 9 bases align to TRBD2. The CDR3 extends over 17 amino acids. V lost 6 bases, J lost 8 bases, and 17 bases stayed unmatched. Germline V CDR1 and CDR2: MNHEY, SVGAGI. The CDR3 bases are TGTGCCAGCAGCTACGTTAGCGGGAGAAAACCCGTGCATGAGCAGTTCTTC. This codes for CASSYVSGRKPVHEQFF.

The chain links TRBV24-1 to TRBJ2-1; 14 bases line up with TRBD2. Germline V gene lookup returns CDR1 KGHDR and CDR2 SFDVKD. V gave up 5 bases and J gave up 7 bases; unmatched junction bases: 6. The CDR3 is 16 residues long. The CDR3 sequence: CATSAPGTSGSNEQFF. The CDR3 DNA reads TGTGCCACCAGTGCCCCCGGGACTAGCGGGAGTAATGAGCAGTTCTTC.

This clonotype was seen many times. V gene TRBV5-1 combines with J gene TRBJ1-5; D perhaps matches TRBD1 (5 bases). Germline assignment: CDR1 SGHRS and CDR2 YFSETQ. Trimming removed 4 bases from V and 4 bases from J, with 12 bases in between. The CDR3 covers 14 residues. The CDR3 sequence is CASSTGTENQPQHF. The CDR3 DNA is TGCGCCAGCAGCACCGGGACTGAAAATCAGCCCCAGCATTTT.

The J gene is TRBJ2-4, the V gene TRBV7-3, with 7 positions matching TRBD2. After removal of 2 bases from V and 9 bases from J, the junction contained 4 bases not matched to a gene. CDR1 is SGHTA, CDR2 FQGTGA, per germline. This CDR3 contains 13 residues. CDR3 bases: TGTGCCAGCAGCTTAGCGGGAGAAAGCATTCAGTACTTC. It specifies CASSLAGESIQYF. The whole variable domain, remainder taken from reference TRBV7-3 and TRBJ2-4, is GAGVSQTPSNKVTEKGKYVELRCDPISGHTALYWYRQSLGQGPEFLIYFQGTGAADDSGLPNDRFFAVRPEGSVSTLKIQRTERGDSAVYLCASSLAGESIQYFGAGTRLSVL.

This chain links TRBV2 with TRBJ2-1, with TRBD1 matching 11 bases. V lost 6 bases and J lost 5; bases outside the gene matches: 6. Germline V lookup: CDR1 SNHLY, CDR2 FYNNEI. The CDR3 is 15 amino acids. For the CDR3, the DNA is TGTGCCAGCAGCGTCGGGACAGGGGGAAACAATGAGCAGTTCTTC. This gives the protein CASSVGTGGNNEQFF.

As to this clonotype: A much larger clone lies one base from this, so it may be a read error. The chain employs TRBV12-3 or TRBV12-4 and TRBJ2-1; D is possibly TRBD2 (6 bases). Deletions cut 6 bases from V and 3 bases from J, with 15 bases between. The CDR3 sequence is 15 residues long. CDR3: CASSAREEYYNEQFF. CDR3 DNA: TGTGCCAGCAGCGCAAGGGAGGAGTACTACAATGAGCAGTTCTTC.

In DNA, the CDR3 is TGTGCCAGCGGAACTAGCGGGGGGAAGAACAATGAGCAGTTCTTC. Translated, it gives CASGTSGGKNNEQFF. The chain uses TRBV2 and TRBJ2-1; 12 nucleotides match TRBD2. The CDR3 has 15 amino acids. Looked up from germline, CDR1 is SNHLY and CDR2 is FYNNEI. With 8 bases clipped from V and 5 bases from J, the junction kept 7 bases outside the gene matches.

The gene calls are TRBV15 and TRBJ2-7; tentative D call: TRBD1 (8 bases). The germline V and J ends were trimmed by 0 bases and 6 bases, with 15 bases remaining between them. Germline CDR1 LNHNV, CDR2 YYDKDF (reference sequence). CDR3 length: 15 residues. The DNA of the CDR3 is TGTGCCACCAGCAGAGATCAGGGGGCGGGGGCCGAGCAGTACTTC. It encodes CATSRDQGAGAEQYF.

This clonotype was detected ten times or more. This chain connects TRBV7-6 to TRBJ2-5; D might be TRBD1 (5 bases). This CDR3 spans 13 amino acids. Trimming took 6 bases from V and 3 from J, leaving 11 bases between them. CDR1 SGHVS and CDR2 FNYEAQ come from the germline V gene. The CDR3 sequence is CASRAGLEETQYF. In DNA form, the CDR3 reads TGTGCCAGCAGAGCAGGGTTGGAAGAGACCCAGTACTTC.

The sample holds many counts of this clonotype. The chain carries TRBV7-3 and TRBJ2-3, with 7 bases fitting TRBD2. The germline V gene encodes CDR1 SGHTA and CDR2 FQGTGA. The V gene end was trimmed by 3 bases and the J gene end by 5 bases; junction bases not matched to a gene: 8. There are 15 residues in the CDR3. CDR3 in amino acids: CASSLDGRSGDTQYF. The CDR3 DNA reads TGTGCCAGCAGCTTGGACGGGAGGTCCGGAGATACGCAGTATTTT. The full variable domain, completed using reference TRBV7-3 and TRBJ2-3, is GAGVSQTPSNKVTEKGKYVELRCDPISGHTALYWYRQSLGQGPEFLIYFQGTGAADDSGLPNDRFFAVRPEGSVSTLKIQRTERGDSAVYLCASSLDGRSGDTQYFGPGTRLTVL.

This rearrangement joins TRBV6-1 to TRBJ2-1; D call uncertain. The CDR3 runs 14 residues. Per the germline V gene, CDR1 is MNHNS and CDR2 is SASEGT. Deletions cut 6 bases from V and 3 bases from J, with 12 bases between. The CDR3 is CASRAGEFYNEQFF. The CDR3 DNA follows: TGTGCCAGCAGGGCAGGCGAGTTCTACAATGAGCAGTTCTTC.

The rearrangement links TRBV5-5 to TRBJ2-2; 8 bases agree with TRBD2. The germline gives CDR1 SGHKS, CDR2 YYEKEE (reference sequence). This CDR3 spans 14 amino acids. V lost 2 bases, J lost 6 bases, and 3 bases stayed unmatched. Written as DNA, the CDR3 is TGTGCCAGCAGCTTCGGACTAGCATCCGGGGAGCTGTTTTTT. Translating it yields CASSFGLASGELFF.

This clonotype was observed many times. V gene TRBV4-1 combines with J gene TRBJ2-5; 8 positions agree with TRBD2. CDR1 is MGHRA, CDR2 YSYEKL, per germline. V gave up 4 bases and J gave up 5 bases; unmatched junction bases: 9. CDR3 length: 15 amino acids. CDR3 sequence reads: CASSRAGTSTETQYF. The CDR3 DNA reads as TGCGCCAGCAGCCGGGCCGGGACTAGTACGGAGACCCAGTACTTC.

CDR3 sequence (DNA): TGTGCCAGCTTTGACAGGGGGAATAATTCACCCCTCCACTTT. As protein: CASFDRGNNSPLHF. The J gene is TRBJ1-6, the V gene TRBV2; 9 nucleotides agree with TRBD1. CDR3 length: 14 amino acids. Trimming at V came to 8 bases and at J to 5 bases, leaving 4 bases not matched to a gene. Germline assignment: CDR1 SNHLY and CDR2 FYNNEI.

The gene calls are TRBV6-5 and TRBJ2-7, with TRBD2 matching 11 bases. The CDR3 has 16 residues. V gave up 0 bases and J gave up 2 bases; unmatched junction bases: 3. Looked up from germline, CDR1 is MNHEY and CDR2 is SVGAGI. CDR3 sequence: CASSYSVAGGTYEQYF. Written as DNA, the CDR3 is TGTGCCAGCAGTTACTCAGTAGCGGGGGGGACCTACGAGCAGTACTTC.

The chain has TRBV11-2 and TRBJ1-3; D gene uncertain. Germline V CDR1 and CDR2: SGHAT, FQNNGV. The CDR3 has 16 residues. V lost 5 bases, J lost 4 bases, and 18 bases lay in between. CDR3 sequence: CASSGDLTGRGNTIYF. The CDR3 nucleotides read TGTGCCAGCAGCGGAGACCTTACCGGGCGAGGAAACACCATATATTTT.

This clonotype was recorded many times. The chain combines TRBV7-6 with TRBJ2-7; 9 nucleotides match TRBD1. V was clipped by 4 bases and J by 1 base; unmatched bases: 8. The CDR3 spans 16 residues. CDR1 is SGHVS and CDR2 is FNYEAQ in the germline V gene. The CDR3 nucleotides are TGTGCCAGCAGCTCCACCCCTGGACAGGGGTCCTACGAGCAGTACTTC. Encoded protein: CASSSTPGQGSYEQYF.

V usage is TRBV2 and J usage is TRBJ1-2; D not certain. Germline assignment: CDR1 SNHLY and CDR2 FYNNEI. Trimming pared 8 bases from V and 4 bases from J, leaving 14 bases between. CDR3 size: 13 residues. This CDR3 reads CASAGDKLYGYTF. In DNA form, the CDR3 reads TGTGCCAGCGCGGGCGACAAGCTCTATGGCTACACCTTC.

This chain uses TRBV5-6 with TRBJ1-5, with D possibly matching TRBD1 (6 bases). Trimming took 5 bases from V and 6 from J, leaving 18 bases between them. Per germline, CDR1 SGHDT and CDR2 YYEEEE. The CDR3 extends over 15 amino acids. The CDR3 nucleotides read TGTGCCAGCAGTTTCTCCCGACAGGATGGTCAGCCCCAGCATTTT. Protein sequence: CASSFSRQDGQPQHF.

CDR3 loop: CASKVVAGDPDTQYF. The CDR3 DNA reads as TGTGCCAGCAAGGTGGTAGCGGGAGACCCAGATACGCAGTATTTT. The chain has TRBV4-2 and TRBJ2-3; 9 bases fit TRBD2. V lost 7 bases to trimming and J lost 4 bases; unmatched junction nucleotides: 9. The CDR3 sequence is 15 residues long. Germline values: CDR1 LGHNA, CDR2 YNFKEQ.